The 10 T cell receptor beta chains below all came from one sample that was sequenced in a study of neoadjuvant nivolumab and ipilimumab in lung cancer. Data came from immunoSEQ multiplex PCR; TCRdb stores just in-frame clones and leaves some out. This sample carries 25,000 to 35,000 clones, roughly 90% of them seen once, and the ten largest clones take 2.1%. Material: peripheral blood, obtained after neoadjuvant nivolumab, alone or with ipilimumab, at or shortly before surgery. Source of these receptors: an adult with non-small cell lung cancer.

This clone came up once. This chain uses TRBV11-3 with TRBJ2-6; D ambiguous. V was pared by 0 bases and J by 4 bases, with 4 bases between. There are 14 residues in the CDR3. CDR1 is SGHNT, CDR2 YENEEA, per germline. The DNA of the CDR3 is TGTGCCAGCAGCTTAGAGGGAGGGGCCAACGTCCTGACTTTC. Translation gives CASSLEGGANVLTF.

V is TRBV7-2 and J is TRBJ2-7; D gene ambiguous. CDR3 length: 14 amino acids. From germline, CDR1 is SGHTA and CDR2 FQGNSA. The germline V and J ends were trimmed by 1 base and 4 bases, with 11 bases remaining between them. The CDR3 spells CASSLEHTQYEQYF. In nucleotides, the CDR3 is TGTGCCAGCAGCTTAGAACATACACAATACGAGCAGTACTTC.

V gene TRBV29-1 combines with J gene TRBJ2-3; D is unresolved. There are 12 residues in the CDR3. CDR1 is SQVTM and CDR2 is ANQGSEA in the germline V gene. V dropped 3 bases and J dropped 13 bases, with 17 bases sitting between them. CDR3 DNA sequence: TGCAGCGTTGAGGCCTCGCCCCTCGATGAGTATTTT. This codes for CSVEASPLDEYF.

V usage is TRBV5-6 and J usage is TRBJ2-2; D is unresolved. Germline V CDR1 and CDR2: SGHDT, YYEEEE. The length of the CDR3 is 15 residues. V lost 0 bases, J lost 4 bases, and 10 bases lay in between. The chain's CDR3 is CASSLVGQLTGELFF. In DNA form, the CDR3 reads TGTGCCAGCAGCTTGGTTGGGCAACTCACCGGGGAGCTGTTTTTT.

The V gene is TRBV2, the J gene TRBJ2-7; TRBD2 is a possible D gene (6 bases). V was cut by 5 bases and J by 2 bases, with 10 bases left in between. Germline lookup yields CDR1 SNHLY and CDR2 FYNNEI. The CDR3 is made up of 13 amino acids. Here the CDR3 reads CASSSPGAYEQYF. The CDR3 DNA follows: TGTGCCAGCAGTAGCCCGGGGGCCTACGAGCAGTACTTC.

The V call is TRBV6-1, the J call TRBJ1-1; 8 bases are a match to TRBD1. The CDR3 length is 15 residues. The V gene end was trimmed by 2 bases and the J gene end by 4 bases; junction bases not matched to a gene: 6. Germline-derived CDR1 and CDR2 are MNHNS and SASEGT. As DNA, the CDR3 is TGTGCCAGCAGTGAATCAGGGGGCGCGGGCACTGAAGCTTTCTTT. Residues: CASSESGGAGTEAFF.

The CDR3 nucleotides read TGTGCCAGCAGCTTGCGGCGGGGGCGCACAGATACGCAGTATTTT. This translates into CASSLRRGRTDTQYF. This chain uses TRBV5-6 with TRBJ2-3; D might be TRBD2 (7 bases). Trimming left V 1 base short and J 1 base short, with 10 bases between. CDR3 size: 15 residues. Germline CDR1 reads SGHDT; CDR2 reads YYEEEE.

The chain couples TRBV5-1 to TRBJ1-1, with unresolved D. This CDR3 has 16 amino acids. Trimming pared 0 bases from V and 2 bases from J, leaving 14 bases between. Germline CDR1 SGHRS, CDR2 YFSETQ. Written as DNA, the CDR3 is TGCGCCAGCAGCTTGGATCGCCCTAACAGTAACACTGAAGCTTTCTTT. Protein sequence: CASSLDRPNSNTEAFF.

The CDR3 loop reads CASSAQGRVWQPQHF. The DNA for the CDR3 is TGTGCCAGCAGCGCCCAAGGTAGGGTTTGGCAGCCCCAGCATTTT. V gene TRBV11-2 combines with J gene TRBJ1-5, with no clear D. Looked up from germline, CDR1 is SGHAT and CDR2 is FQNNGV. V dropped 5 bases and J dropped 7 bases, with 18 bases sitting between them. CDR3 length: 15 amino acids.

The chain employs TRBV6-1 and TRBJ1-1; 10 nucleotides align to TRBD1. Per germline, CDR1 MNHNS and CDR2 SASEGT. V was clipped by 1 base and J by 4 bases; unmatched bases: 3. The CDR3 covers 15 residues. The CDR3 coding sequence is TGTGCCAGCAGTGAAGAGGGACAGGGGTTCACTGAAGCTTTCTTT. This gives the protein CASSEEGQGFTEAFF.